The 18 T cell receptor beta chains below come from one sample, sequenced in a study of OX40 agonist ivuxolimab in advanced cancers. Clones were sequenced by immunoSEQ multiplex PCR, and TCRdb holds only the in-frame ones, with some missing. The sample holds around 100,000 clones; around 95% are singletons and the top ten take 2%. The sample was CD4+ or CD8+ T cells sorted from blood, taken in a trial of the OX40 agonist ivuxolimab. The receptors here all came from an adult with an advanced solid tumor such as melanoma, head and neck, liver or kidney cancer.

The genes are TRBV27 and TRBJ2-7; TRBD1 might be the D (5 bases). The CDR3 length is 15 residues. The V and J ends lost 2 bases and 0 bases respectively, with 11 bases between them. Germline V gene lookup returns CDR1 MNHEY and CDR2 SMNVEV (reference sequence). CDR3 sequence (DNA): TGTGCCAGCAGTTTACTTCCGGACACCTCCTACGAGCAGTACTTC. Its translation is CASSLLPDTSYEQYF.

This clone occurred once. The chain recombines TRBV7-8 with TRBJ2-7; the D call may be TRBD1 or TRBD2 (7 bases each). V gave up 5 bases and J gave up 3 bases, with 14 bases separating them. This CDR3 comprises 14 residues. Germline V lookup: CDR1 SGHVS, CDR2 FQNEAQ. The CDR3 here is CASSQGGGGYEQYF. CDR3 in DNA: TGTGCCAGCAGCCAGGGGGGAGGGGGCTACGAGCAGTACTTC.

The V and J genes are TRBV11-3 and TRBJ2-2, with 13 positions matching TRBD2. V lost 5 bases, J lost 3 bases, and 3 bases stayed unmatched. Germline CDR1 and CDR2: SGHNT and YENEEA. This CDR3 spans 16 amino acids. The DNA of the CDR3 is TGTGCCAGCAGCCTCGGACTAGCGGGGGACACCGGGGAGCTGTTTTTT. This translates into CASSLGLAGDTGELFF. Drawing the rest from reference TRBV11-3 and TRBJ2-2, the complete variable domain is EAGVVQSPRYKIIEKKQPVAFWCNPISGHNTLYWYLQNLGQGPELLIRYENEEAVDDSQLPKDRFSAERLKGVDSTLKIQPAELGDSAVYLCASSLGLAGDTGELFFGEGSRLTVL.

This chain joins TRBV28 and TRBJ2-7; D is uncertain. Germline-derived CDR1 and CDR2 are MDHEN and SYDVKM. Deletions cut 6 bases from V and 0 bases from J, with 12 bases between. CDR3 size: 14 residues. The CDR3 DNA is TGTGCCAGCAGCCCTTCCCAGAACTCCTACGAGCAGTACTTC. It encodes CASSPSQNSYEQYF.

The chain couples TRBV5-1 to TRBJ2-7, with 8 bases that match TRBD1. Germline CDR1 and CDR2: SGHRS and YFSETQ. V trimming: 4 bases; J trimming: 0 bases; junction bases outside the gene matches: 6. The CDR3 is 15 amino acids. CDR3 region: CASSVDRDDSYEQYF. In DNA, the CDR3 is TGCGCCAGCAGCGTGGACAGGGATGACTCCTACGAGCAGTACTTC. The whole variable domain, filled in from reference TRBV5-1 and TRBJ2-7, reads KAGVTQTPRYLIKTRGQQVTLSCSPISGHRSVSWYQQTPGQGLQFLFEYFSETQRNKGNFPGRFSGRQFSNSRSEMNVSTLELGDSALYLCASSVDRDDSYEQYFGPGTRLTVT.

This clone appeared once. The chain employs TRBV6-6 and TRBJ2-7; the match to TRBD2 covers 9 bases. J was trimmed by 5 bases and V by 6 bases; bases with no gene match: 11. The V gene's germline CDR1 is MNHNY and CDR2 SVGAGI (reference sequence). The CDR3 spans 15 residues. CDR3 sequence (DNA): TGTGCCAGCAGCCCGACTAGCGGTTCGGTGCACGAGCAGTACTTC. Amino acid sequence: CASSPTSGSVHEQYF.

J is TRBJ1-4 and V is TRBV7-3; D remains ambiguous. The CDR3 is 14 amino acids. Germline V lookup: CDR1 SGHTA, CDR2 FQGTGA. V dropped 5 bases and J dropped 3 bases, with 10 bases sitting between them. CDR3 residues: CASSKYRANEKLFF. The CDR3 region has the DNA TGTGCCAGCAGCAAGTATAGGGCTAATGAAAAACTGTTTTTT.

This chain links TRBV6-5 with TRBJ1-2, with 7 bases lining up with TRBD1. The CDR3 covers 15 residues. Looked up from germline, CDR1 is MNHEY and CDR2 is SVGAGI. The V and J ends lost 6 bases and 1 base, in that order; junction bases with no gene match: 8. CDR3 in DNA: TGTGCCAGCAGAGTCCCGGGACAGTTTAACTATGGCTACACCTTC. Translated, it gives CASRVPGQFNYGYTF.

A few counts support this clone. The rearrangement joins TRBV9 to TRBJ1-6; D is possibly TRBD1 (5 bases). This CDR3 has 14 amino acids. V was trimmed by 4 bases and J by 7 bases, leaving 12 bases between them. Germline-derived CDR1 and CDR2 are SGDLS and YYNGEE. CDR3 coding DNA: TGTGCCAGCAGCACCTCGCAGGGCAATTCACCCCTCCACTTT. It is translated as CASSTSQGNSPLHF.

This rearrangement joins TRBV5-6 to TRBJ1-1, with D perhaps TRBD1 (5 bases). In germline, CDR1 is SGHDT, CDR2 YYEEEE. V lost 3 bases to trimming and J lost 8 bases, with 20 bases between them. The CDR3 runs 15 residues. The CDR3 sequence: CASSSPLDGTEEAFF. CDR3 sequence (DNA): TGTGCCAGCAGCTCCCCCCTAGACGGGACGGAGGAAGCTTTCTTT. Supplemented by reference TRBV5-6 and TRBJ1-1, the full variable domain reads DAGVTQSPTHLIKTRGQQVTLRCSPKSGHDTVSWYQQALGQGPQFIFQYYEEEERQRGNFPDRFSGHQFPNYSSELNVNALLLGDSALYLCASSSPLDGTEEAFFGQGTRLTVV.

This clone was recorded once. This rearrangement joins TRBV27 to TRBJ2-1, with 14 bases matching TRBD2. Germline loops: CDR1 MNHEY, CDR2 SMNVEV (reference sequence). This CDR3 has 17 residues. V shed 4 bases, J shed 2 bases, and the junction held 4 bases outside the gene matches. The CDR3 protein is CASSSRLAGGAYNEQFF. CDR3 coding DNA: TGTGCCAGCAGTTCACGACTAGCGGGAGGGGCCTACAATGAGCAGTTCTTC.

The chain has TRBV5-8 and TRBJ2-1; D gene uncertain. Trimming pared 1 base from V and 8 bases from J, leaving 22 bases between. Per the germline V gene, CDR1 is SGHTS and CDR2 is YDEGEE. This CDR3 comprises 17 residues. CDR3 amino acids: CASSLYPSTSFMDEQFF. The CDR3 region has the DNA TGTGCCAGCAGCTTGTATCCCTCTACCTCATTTATGGATGAGCAGTTCTTC.

The CDR3 nucleotides read TGTGCCAGCAGAGGCGGGAGCGCGAACACCGGGGAGCTGTTTTTT. This gives the protein CASRGGSANTGELFF. The rearrangement joins TRBV2 to TRBJ2-2, with TRBD2 matching over 7 bases. This CDR3 has 15 residues. Looked up from germline, CDR1 is SNHLY and CDR2 is FYNNEI. The junction had 4 bases not matched to a gene; V was cut back by 6 bases and J by 0 bases.

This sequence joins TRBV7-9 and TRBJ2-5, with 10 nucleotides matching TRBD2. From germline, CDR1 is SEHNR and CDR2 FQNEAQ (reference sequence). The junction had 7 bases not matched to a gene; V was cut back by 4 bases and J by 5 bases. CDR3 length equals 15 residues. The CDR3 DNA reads TGTGCCAGCAGCTCCGAGCGGGGGGGCCTGGAGACCCAGTACTTC. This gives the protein CASSSERGGLETQYF. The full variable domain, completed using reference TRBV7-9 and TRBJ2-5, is DTGVSQNPRHKITKRGQNVTFRCDPISEHNRLYWYRQTLGQGPEFLTYFQNEAQLEKSRLLSDRFSAERPKGSFSTLEIQRTEQGDSAMYLCASSSERGGLETQYFGPGTRLLVL.

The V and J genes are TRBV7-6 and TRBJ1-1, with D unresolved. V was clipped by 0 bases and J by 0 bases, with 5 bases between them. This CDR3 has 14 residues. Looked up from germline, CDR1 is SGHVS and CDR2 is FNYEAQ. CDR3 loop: CASSLAGMNTEAFF. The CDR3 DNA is TGTGCCAGCAGCTTAGCAGGAATGAACACTGAAGCTTTCTTT. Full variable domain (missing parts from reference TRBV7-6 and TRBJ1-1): GAGVSQSPRYKVTKRGQDVALRCDPISGHVSLYWYRQALGQGPEFLTYFNYEAQQDKSGLPNDRFSAERPEGSISTLTIQRTEQRDSAMYRCASSLAGMNTEAFFGQGTRLTVV.

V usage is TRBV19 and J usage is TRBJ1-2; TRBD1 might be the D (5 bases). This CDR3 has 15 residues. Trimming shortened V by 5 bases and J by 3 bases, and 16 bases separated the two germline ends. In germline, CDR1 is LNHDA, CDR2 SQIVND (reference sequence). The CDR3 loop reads CASSPDGGPYYGYTF. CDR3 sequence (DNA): TGTGCCAGTAGTCCTGACGGGGGACCCTACTATGGCTACACCTTC.

CDR3 sequence (DNA): TGTGCCAGCAGTGATAGCGGGGGGAGCACAGATACGCAGTATTTT. It specifies CASSDSGGSTDTQYF. The chain recombines TRBV2 with TRBJ2-3; 10 nucleotides agree with TRBD2. The CDR3 loop spans 15 amino acids. CDR1 SNHLY and CDR2 FYNNEI come from the germline V gene. V dropped 3 bases and J dropped 0; count of bases not matched to a gene: 0. Based on the CDR3 plus reference TRBV2 and TRBJ2-3, the full variable domain is EPEVTQTPSHQVTQMGQEVILRCVPISNHLYFYWYRQILGQKVEFLVSFYNNEISEKSEIFDDQFSVERPDGSNFTLKIRSTKLEDSAMYFCASSDSGGSTDTQYFGPGTRLTVL.

CDR3 sequence (DNA): TGTGCCAGCAGTGAATTAGGGGACCGCTACGAGCAGTACTTC. Translated: CASSELGDRYEQYF. The chain links TRBV2 to TRBJ2-7; the D gene could be TRBD1 or TRBD2 (5 bases each). The CDR3 has 14 amino acids. The germline V gene has CDR1 SNHLY and CDR2 FYNNEI. The germline V and J ends were trimmed by 2 bases and 3 bases, with 11 bases remaining between them. Drawing the rest from reference TRBV2 and TRBJ2-7, the complete variable domain is EPEVTQTPSHQVTQMGQEVILRCVPISNHLYFYWYRQILGQKVEFLVSFYNNEISEKSEIFDDQFSVERPDGSNFTLKIRSTKLEDSAMYFCASSELGDRYEQYFGPGTRLTVT.